The 32 T cell receptor beta chains in this list originate from one sample, sequenced in a study of blood T cell repertoires in COVID-19. The table came from immunoSEQ multiplex PCR; TCRdb's copy has only in-frame clones and leaves some out. The data hold 300,000 or so clones, with roughly 90% observed a single time. Sequenced: PBMCs or T cells enriched from blood (not recorded which). The receptors derive from a man in his 60s who had recovered from COVID-19.

The J gene is TRBJ2-1, the V gene TRBV9; TRBD2 matches 7 bases. Germline V gives CDR1 SGDLS, CDR2 YYNGEE. V shed 0 bases, J shed 5 bases, and the junction held 14 bases outside the gene matches. This CDR3 comprises 18 residues. The CDR3, as DNA: TGTGCCAGCAGCGTAGCAGGGAGGGGCATCTATGAGGACAATGAGCAGTTCTTC. Translating gives CASSVAGRGIYEDNEQFF. The whole variable domain, remainder taken from reference TRBV9 and TRBJ2-1, is DSGVTQTPKHLITATGQRVTLRCSPRSGDLSVYWYQQSLDQGLQFLIQYYNGEERAKGNILERFSAQQFPDLHSELNLSSLELGDSALYFCASSVAGRGIYEDNEQFFGPGTRLTVL.

The chain couples TRBV4-1 to TRBJ2-3; D remains ambiguous. The CDR3 consists of 15 residues. In germline, CDR1 is MGHRA, CDR2 YSYEKL. Trimming shortened V by 4 bases and J by 0 bases, and 11 bases separated the two germline ends. CDR3 sequence: CASSPRGGSTDTQYF. CDR3 DNA sequence: TGCGCCAGCAGCCCCCGTGGCGGAAGCACAGATACGCAGTATTTT.

This chain links TRBV27 with TRBJ2-5; 7 nucleotides align to TRBD2. The V gene's germline CDR1 is MNHEY and CDR2 SMNVEV (reference sequence). With 7 bases clipped from V and 5 bases from J, the junction kept 10 bases outside the gene matches. CDR3 size: 14 residues. The DNA of the CDR3 is TGTGCCAGCAATCGACGGGGGGACGGGGAGACCCAGTACTTC. Amino acids: CASNRRGDGETQYF.

The chain joins TRBV30 to TRBJ1-6, with D possibly matching TRBD1 (5 bases). CDR3 length: 15 residues. The V end was cut by 0 bases, the J end by 4 bases, with 10 bases between. CDR1 GTSNPN and CDR2 SVGIG come from the germline V gene (reference sequence). CDR3 in amino acids: CAWSVRSGYNSPLHF. The CDR3 nucleotides are TGTGCCTGGAGTGTACGATCAGGGTATAATTCACCCCTCCACTTT. The full variable domain, its missing parts supplied by reference TRBV30 and TRBJ1-6, is SQTIHQWPATLVQPVGSPLSLECTVEGTSNPNLYWYRQAAGRGLQLLFYSVGIGQISSEVPQNLSASRPQDRQFILSSKKLLLSDSGFYLCAWSVRSGYNSPLHFGNGTRLTVT.

The CDR3 loop reads CASSLAVSRGAETQYF. CDR3 in DNA: TGTGCCAGCAGCTTGGCGGTCAGCCGGGGAGCGGAGACCCAGTACTTC. This chain joins TRBV11-2 and TRBJ2-5, with D maybe TRBD2 (5 bases). The CDR3 covers 16 residues. Between the trimmed V and J ends, which lost 3 bases and 5 bases, there was a span of 19 bases. CDR1 SGHAT and CDR2 FQNNGV come from the germline V gene.

This chain uses TRBV30 with TRBJ1-3; 7 positions match TRBD1. Germline V gene lookup returns CDR1 GTSNPN and CDR2 SVGIG (reference sequence). This CDR3 has 14 amino acids. Losses at the gene ends were 1 base for V and 2 bases for J; bases not matched to a gene: 2. CDR3 sequence: CAWSGDSAGNTIYF. The CDR3 DNA reads TGTGCCTGGAGTGGGGACAGTGCTGGAAACACCATATATTTT.

This clone showed up just once. This chain connects TRBV7-6 to TRBJ2-3; D is perhaps TRBD2 (5 bases). Trimming cost V 6 bases and J 0 bases, with 10 bases left between them. Germline loops: CDR1 SGHVS, CDR2 FNYEAQ. This CDR3 has 14 residues. CDR3 DNA sequence: TGTGCCAGCAGTCGGGGTCAAAGCACAGATACGCAGTATTTT. It specifies CASSRGQSTDTQYF.

The chain combines TRBV28 with TRBJ2-1; a possible D gene is TRBD1 (6 bases). The V end was cut by 5 bases, the J end by 10 bases, with 6 bases between. This CDR3 region has 10 residues. The germline V gene encodes CDR1 MDHEN and CDR2 SYDVKM. As DNA, the CDR3 is TGTGCCAGCAGTGACAGGGAGCAGTTCTTC. It codes for CASSDREQFF.

This clone showed up just a few times. The V call is TRBV19, the J call TRBJ2-1; TRBD2 aligns across 9 bases. Germline values: CDR1 LNHDA, CDR2 SQIVND (reference sequence). This CDR3 region has 18 residues. V dropped 0 bases and J dropped 12; count of bases not matched to a gene: 18. CDR3 DNA: TGTGCCAGTAGTATAGATTATAGCGGGAGTTCATTCCGAGTAGTGCAGTTCTTC. Translation gives CASSIDYSGSSFRVVQFF.

The chain combines TRBV12-3 or TRBV12-4 with TRBJ1-1; D possibly corresponds to TRBD1 (5 bases). Trimming left V 6 bases short and J 0 bases short, with 8 bases between. This CDR3 spans 13 amino acids. The CDR3 loop reads CASRMTVNTEAFF. The CDR3, as DNA: TGTGCCAGCAGAATGACAGTGAACACTGAAGCTTTCTTT.

The chain carries TRBV10-2 and TRBJ1-1; D remains unclear. This CDR3 has 13 amino acids. CDR1 is WSHSY and CDR2 is SAAADI in the germline V gene. Trimming shortened V by 6 bases and J by 1 base, and 9 bases separated the two germline ends. The CDR3 DNA is TGCGCCAGCAGCGAGACTTGGAACACTGAAGCTTTCTTT. Amino acids: CASSETWNTEAFF.

The chain has TRBV5-6 and TRBJ1-2, with 10 nucleotides matching TRBD1. The CDR3 is made up of 14 amino acids. Germline V gives CDR1 SGHDT, CDR2 YYEEEE. V shed 0 bases, J shed 4 bases, and the junction held 0 bases outside the gene matches. CDR3 amino acids: CASSLGDRGYGYTF. CDR3 coding DNA: TGTGCCAGCAGCTTGGGGGACAGGGGCTATGGCTACACCTTC.

The V gene is TRBV29-1, the J gene TRBJ2-5, with 8 bases that match TRBD1. The CDR3 totals 12 residues. Trimming cost V 5 bases and J 4 bases; bases outside gene matches: 3. Germline CDR1 and CDR2: SQVTM and ANQGSEA. In DNA, the CDR3 is TGCAGCGTTACCAGGGGGCGAGAGACCCAGTACTTC. Amino acid sequence: CSVTRGRETQYF.

The rearrangement uses TRBV9 and TRBJ1-5, with D possibly TRBD1 on 6 matching bases. Trimming pared 3 bases from V and 5 bases from J, leaving 9 bases between. The length of the CDR3 is 13 residues. Germline lookup yields CDR1 SGDLS and CDR2 YYNGEE. DNA for the CDR3: TGTGCCAGCAGCGGGACAGCGGATCAGCCCCAGCATTTT. Translated: CASSGTADQPQHF.

The CDR3 DNA reads TGTGCCAGCAGCCGGGACAGCTTCCACGAGCAGTACTTC. Translation gives CASSRDSFHEQYF. The rearrangement uses TRBV11-2 and TRBJ2-7, with TRBD1 identical over 7 bases. The CDR3 is made up of 13 amino acids. Per germline, CDR1 SGHAT and CDR2 FQNNGV. V lost 5 bases, J lost 5 bases, and 6 bases stayed unmatched.

The rearrangement uses TRBV6-6 and TRBJ2-7, with D unclear. The CDR3 has 11 residues. Trimming shortened V by 4 bases and J by 7 bases, and 8 bases separated the two germline ends. Germline V gene sequence: CDR1 MNHNY, CDR2 SVGAGI (reference sequence). CDR3 nucleotide sequence: TGTGCCAGCAGTTTTGAAACTGAGCAGTACTTC. Its protein product is CASSFETEQYF.

The gene calls are TRBV2 and TRBJ2-1; 8 nucleotides agree with TRBD1. The CDR3 sequence is 17 residues long. Trimming cost V 8 bases and J 0 bases; bases outside gene matches: 12. Looked up from germline, CDR1 is SNHLY and CDR2 is FYNNEI. The CDR3: CASLGQATQSSYNEQFF. CDR3 sequence (DNA): TGTGCCAGCTTGGGACAGGCGACTCAGAGCTCCTACAATGAGCAGTTCTTC. The whole variable domain, filled in from reference TRBV2 and TRBJ2-1, reads EPEVTQTPSHQVTQMGQEVILRCVPISNHLYFYWYRQILGQKVEFLVSFYNNEISEKSEIFDDQFSVERPDGSNFTLKIRSTKLEDSAMYFCASLGQATQSSYNEQFFGPGTRLTVL.

The V call is TRBV11-3, the J call TRBJ2-7, with 15 bases matching TRBD2. Germline V gene lookup returns CDR1 SGHNT and CDR2 YENEEA. After removal of 0 bases from V and 1 base from J, the junction contained 10 bases not matched to a gene. The CDR3 totals 20 residues. This CDR3 reads CASSLETPGTSGGSSYEQYF. The CDR3 DNA reads TGTGCCAGCAGCTTAGAGACCCCAGGGACTAGCGGGGGGAGTTCCTACGAGCAGTACTTC. Complete variable domain (other parts from reference TRBV11-3 and TRBJ2-7): EAGVVQSPRYKIIEKKQPVAFWCNPISGHNTLYWYLQNLGQGPELLIRYENEEAVDDSQLPKDRFSAERLKGVDSTLKIQPAELGDSAVYLCASSLETPGTSGGSSYEQYFGPGTRLTVT.

The chain carries TRBV19 and TRBJ2-1, with TRBD1 matching over 11 bases. V trimming: 6 bases; J trimming: 0 bases; junction bases outside the gene matches: 4. Germline V gives CDR1 LNHDA, CDR2 SQIVND (reference sequence). This CDR3 comprises 16 residues. The CDR3 region is CASRGTGGSSYNEQFF. Written as DNA, the CDR3 is TGTGCCAGTAGGGGGACAGGGGGAAGCTCCTACAATGAGCAGTTCTTC.

The chain is built from TRBV13 and TRBJ1-1, with D unresolved. CDR1 is PRHDT, CDR2 FYEKMQ, per germline (reference sequence). Trimming shortened V by 5 bases and J by 5 bases, and 9 bases separated the two germline ends. The CDR3 has 12 amino acids. The CDR3 loop is CASSRRVTEAFF. The CDR3 DNA follows: TGTGCCAGCAGCCGGCGGGTAACTGAAGCTTTCTTT.

V is TRBV4-3 and J is TRBJ2-7, with D possibly being TRBD2 (6 bases). The CDR3 covers 16 residues. Trimming removed 0 bases from V and 7 bases from J, with 19 bases in between. The germline CDR1 and CDR2 sequences are LGHNA and YSLEER. CDR3 protein: CASSQDSSTGGGEQYF. CDR3 DNA sequence: TGCGCCAGCAGCCAAGATTCCAGTACCGGGGGTGGAGAGCAGTACTTC.

The chain uses TRBV29-1 and TRBJ1-1, with D possibly being TRBD1 (5 bases). The germline V and J ends were trimmed by 3 bases and 3 bases, with 8 bases remaining between them. Germline-derived CDR1 and CDR2 are SQVTM and ANQGSEA. CDR3 length: 12 amino acids. In DNA form, the CDR3 reads TGCAGCGTTGAGGGGGGGTACACTGAAGCTTTCTTT. Its protein is CSVEGGYTEAFF. The entire variable domain, with the rest obtained from reference TRBV29-1 and TRBJ1-1, is as follows: SAVISQKPSRDICQRGTSLTIQCQVDSQVTMMFWYRQQPGQSLTLIATANQGSEATYESGFVIDKFPISRPNLTFSTLTVSNMSPEDSSIYLCSVEGGYTEAFFGQGTRLTVV.

J is TRBJ2-7 and V is TRBV6-5; TRBD1 might be the D (5 bases). V shed 6 bases and J shed 4 bases, with 19 bases lying between them. Germline CDR1 MNHEY, CDR2 SVGAGI. This CDR3 contains 15 residues. CDR3 loop: CASRVSTAGIYEQYF. The CDR3 coding sequence is TGTGCCAGCAGGGTCTCGACAGCTGGGATTTACGAGCAGTACTTC.

This clone has just one count. The chain combines TRBV10-3 with TRBJ1-2; maybe TRBD1 (5 bases). Trimming removed 8 bases at V and 5 bases at J, with 15 bases between. Germline lookup yields CDR1 ENHRY and CDR2 SYGVKD. The length of the CDR3 is 13 residues. The CDR3 nucleotides are TGTGCCATCGGGGCCGCCCGTGGGTATGGCTACACCTTC. Amino acids: CAIGAARGYGYTF.

The chain uses TRBV30 and TRBJ2-1; D gene uncertain. The CDR3 loop spans 12 amino acids. The V end was cut by 0 bases, the J end by 4 bases, with 4 bases between. Germline CDR1 and CDR2: GTSNPN and SVGIG (reference sequence). The CDR3 nucleotides are TGTGCCTGGAGTGTCGGGTACAATGAGCAGTTCTTC. It is translated as CAWSVGYNEQFF.

This clone was detected once. Here the CDR3 reads CASRDSSYGYTF. The CDR3 DNA follows: TGTGCCAGCAGGGACTCGTCCTATGGCTACACCTTC. J is TRBJ1-2 and V is TRBV27; no clear D. The CDR3 consists of 12 residues. V lost 6 bases and J 4 bases, leaving 9 bases between the germline ends. Germline CDR1 is MNHEY and CDR2 is SMNVEV (reference sequence).

This clone was seen a handful of times. The V and J genes are TRBV11-2 and TRBJ2-7, with 7 bases lining up with TRBD1. The V gene's germline CDR1 is SGHAT and CDR2 FQNNGV. The CDR3 totals 13 residues. J was trimmed by 7 bases and V by 6 bases; bases with no gene match: 9. In DNA, the CDR3 is TGTGCCAGCAGAGAGAAACAGGGGAGAGAGCAGTACTTC. It specifies CASREKQGREQYF.

This clone was picked up one time. The V and J genes are TRBV18 and TRBJ1-2; TRBD1 might be the D (5 bases). This CDR3 has 15 amino acids. Germline values: CDR1 KGHSH, CDR2 LQKENI. V lost 2 bases and J 8 bases, leaving 18 bases between the germline ends. The CDR3 DNA is TGTGCCAGCTCACCAAGCCCAGGGAAATCTAACGGCTACACCTTC. This sequence encodes CASSPSPGKSNGYTF. The variable domain in full, with the rest retrieved from reference TRBV18 and TRBJ1-2, is NAGVMQNPRHLVRRRGQEARLRCSPMKGHSHVYWYRQLPEEGLKFMVYLQKENIIDESGMPKERFSAEFPKEGPSILRIQQVVRGDSAAYFCASSPSPGKSNGYTFGSGTRLTVV.

The genes are TRBV30 and TRBJ2-1; D remains unclear. Trimming took 2 bases from V and 6 from J, leaving 5 bases between them. The CDR3 sequence is 11 residues long. The germline V gene encodes CDR1 GTSNPN and CDR2 SVGIG (reference sequence). CDR3 bases: TGTGCCTGGAGTTCTACCAATGAGCAGTTCTTC. It translates to CAWSSTNEQFF.

This clone came up once. The chain carries TRBV24-1 and TRBJ1-1, with D hard to call. The CDR3 extends over 13 amino acids. The germline V gene encodes CDR1 KGHDR and CDR2 SFDVKD. V dropped 4 bases and J dropped 3 bases, with 8 bases sitting between them. The CDR3 bases are TGTGCCACCAGTGAGAGTGCGTACACTGAAGCTTTCTTT. As protein: CATSESAYTEAFF.

The CDR3 spells CASSGARQGYTF. The CDR3 DNA reads TGTGCCAGCAGTGGGGCGCGACAAGGCTACACCTTC. The J gene is TRBJ1-2, the V gene TRBV25-1; D gene ambiguous. The CDR3 is 12 amino acids. V lost 4 bases and J lost 8, with 11 bases in between. Germline CDR1 MGHDK, CDR2 SYGVNS.

This chain connects TRBV7-9 to TRBJ1-1, with 7 bases matching TRBD1. The CDR3 totals 16 residues. Trimming took 5 bases from V and 2 from J; bases not matched to a gene: 11. Germline CDR1 SEHNR, CDR2 FQNEAQ (reference sequence). The CDR3 nucleotides read TGTGCCAGCAGCCCCCGGGACAGCCCTACAAACACTGAAGCTTTCTTT. Its translation: CASSPRDSPTNTEAFF.